Following are 10 T cell receptor beta chains from one sample sequenced in a study of technical replicates of blood from a few donors (dated by TCRdb to the late 2010s). Library preparation used the immunoSEQ multiplex PCR assay. This immuneACCESS table, as held by TCRdb, lists in-frame sequences with V and J called but not all clones. Of the missing ones, under half trace to an unresolved V gene in checked studies; the others have no known cause. The table for this sample lists over 55,000 clones; more than 70% of them were counted only once. Roughly 5% of the sample is taken by the ten largest. The specimen was PBMCs. The receptors come from a human donor in good health. Some clones in this sample may be carry-over from other donors' samples.

The rearrangement joins TRBV6-6 to TRBJ1-1; D is unresolved. Trimming left V 2 bases short and J 4 bases short, with 8 bases between. CDR3 size: 13 residues. In germline, CDR1 is MNHNY, CDR2 SVGAGI (reference sequence). CDR3 loop: CASSYEGSTEAFF. CDR3 sequence (DNA): TGTGCCAGCAGTTACGAGGGATCCACTGAAGCTTTCTTT.

V and J are TRBV4-1 and TRBJ2-6; 7 nucleotides match TRBD1. V was clipped by 1 base and J by 0 bases; unmatched bases: 6. This CDR3 is 18 amino acids long. CDR1 MGHRA and CDR2 YSYEKL come from the germline V gene. The CDR3 nucleotides are TGCGCCAGCAGCCAAGGGAGACAGGGCTACTCTGGGGCCAACGTCCTGACTTTC. Translation: CASSQGRQGYSGANVLTF.

A few counts support this clone. The chain is built from TRBV4-3 and TRBJ2-3; D remains unclear. CDR3 size: 13 residues. Trimming took off 5 bases at V and 8 bases at J, with 14 bases between the two ends. Per germline, CDR1 LGHNA and CDR2 YSLEER. CDR3: CASSGALRGTQYF. CDR3 sequence (DNA): TGCGCCAGCAGCGGTGCCCTCCGCGGTACGCAGTATTTT.

The V gene is TRBV5-1, the J gene TRBJ2-3; no definite D call. This CDR3 spans 13 amino acids. Germline CDR1 and CDR2: SGHRS and YFSETQ. Trimming shortened V by 1 base and J by 1 base, and 4 bases separated the two germline ends. The CDR3 coding sequence is TGCGCCAGCAGCTTGTCAGGCACAGATACGCAGTATTTT. Its protein is CASSLSGTDTQYF.

The chain links TRBV6-5 to TRBJ1-1, with D possibly matching TRBD1 (5 bases). This CDR3 contains 14 residues. Trimming left V 0 bases short and J 1 base short, with 6 bases between. CDR1 is MNHEY, CDR2 SVGAGI, per germline. CDR3 region: CASSYSTGNTEAFF. As DNA, the CDR3 is TGTGCCAGCAGTTACTCAACAGGGAACACTGAAGCTTTCTTT.

The chain has TRBV18 and TRBJ1-6; D may be TRBD1 (6 bases). The CDR3 has 15 residues. The V and J ends lost 5 bases and 10 bases respectively, with 18 bases between them. Germline lookup yields CDR1 KGHSH and CDR2 LQKENI. Written as DNA, the CDR3 is TGTGCCAGCTCATCCGACTGGGGAGGGGGATCACCCCTCCACTTT. Its translation is CASSSDWGGGSPLHF. The whole variable domain, remainder taken from reference TRBV18 and TRBJ1-6, is NAGVMQNPRHLVRRRGQEARLRCSPMKGHSHVYWYRQLPEEGLKFMVYLQKENIIDESGMPKERFSAEFPKEGPSILRIQQVVRGDSAAYFCASSSDWGGGSPLHFGNGTRLTVT.

This clone was observed a few times. This sequence joins TRBV5-6 and TRBJ1-6, with 8 positions matching TRBD1. In germline, CDR1 is SGHDT, CDR2 YYEEEE. The CDR3 runs 16 residues. Trimming removed 3 bases from V and 7 bases from J; junction bases left unmatched: 9. Here the CDR3 DNA reads TGTGCCAGCAGCTCCCTCAGGGGGCTGCGGAATTCACCCCTCCACTTT. Protein sequence: CASSSLRGLRNSPLHF.

This chain's CDR3 is CASSLLAGNYNEQFF. The CDR3 DNA reads as TGTGCCAGCAGTCTCCTAGCGGGGAACTACAATGAGCAGTTCTTC. The rearrangement uses TRBV6-4 and TRBJ2-1; 9 nucleotides line up with TRBD2. The CDR3 consists of 15 residues. Germline V lookup: CDR1 MRHNA, CDR2 SNTAGT. V lost 5 bases to trimming and J lost 3 bases; unmatched junction nucleotides: 5.

This sequence joins TRBV7-2 and TRBJ2-1, with a weak D call TRBD2 (6 bases). The germline V and J ends were trimmed by 9 bases and 8 bases, with 20 bases remaining between them. Germline V gene data show CDR1 as SGHTA and CDR2 as FQGNSA. This CDR3 is built from 14 residues. The CDR3 DNA follows: TGTGCCAGTCGAAAGACGCGGGGTTCCTATGAGCAGTTCTTC. Its translation is CASRKTRGSYEQFF.

The rearrangement uses TRBV5-1 and TRBJ2-5; TRBD2 aligns across 7 bases. Trimming removed 0 bases from V and 4 bases from J; junction bases left unmatched: 9. The CDR3 is 16 amino acids. Germline lookup yields CDR1 SGHRS and CDR2 YFSETQ. The DNA for the CDR3 is TGCGCCAGCAGCTTGGCTTTGCGGGAGTTCGTAGAGACCCAGTACTTC. The encoded protein is CASSLALREFVETQYF. The full variable domain, completed using reference TRBV5-1 and TRBJ2-5, is KAGVTQTPRYLIKTRGQQVTLSCSPISGHRSVSWYQQTPGQGLQFLFEYFSETQRNKGNFPGRFSGRQFSNSRSEMNVSTLELGDSALYLCASSLALREFVETQYFGPGTRLLVL.